A selection of T cell receptor beta chains follows, all from one sample in a study of T-cell memory formation after mild COVID-19. TCRdb reprocessed the 5' RACE reads with MiXCR, giving one entry per CDR3 protein. The sample carries roughly 150,000 distinct CDR3 sequences, around 15% recorded once. The sample taken for sequencing was PBMCs or a T cell subset sorted from them (not recorded which). The receptors were gathered from an adult woman who had mild COVID-19 (a few samples of this study predate the infection). Cell type and time point are not known. Each CDR3 is given with its conserved first and last residue. Each record gives: J gene, D gene, clone size, V gene, CDR3 protein, CDR3 DNA. A D gene is named only where the DNA matches it firmly. Where a row states a size, it is once, few, many or the class of an expanded clone; other rows omit it.

J: TRBJ2-1
D: TRBD1
size: few
V: TRBV11-2
CDR3: CASSGTGSSYNEQFF
DNA: TGTGCCAGCAGCGGGACAGGGAGCTCCTACAATGAGCAGTTCTTC

J: TRBJ2-2
D: NA
size: NA
V: TRBV4-1
CDR3: CASSPSWGPAWTGELFF
DNA: TGCGCCAGCAGCCCATCTTGGGGGCCGGCGTGGACCGGGGAGCTGTTTTTT

J: TRBJ2-7
D: NA
size: NA
V: TRBV27
CDR3: CASRERLDYEQYF
DNA: TGTGCCAGCAGAGAAAGACTAGACTACGAGCAGTACTTC

J: TRBJ2-5
D: NA
size: NA
V: TRBV20-1
CDR3: CSADVLGQQETQYF
DNA: TGCAGTGCGGATGTTCTAGGGCAGCAAGAGACCCAGTACTTC

J: TRBJ2-2
D: NA
size: many
V: TRBV27
CDR3: CASSPTNTGELFF
DNA: TGTGCCAGCAGTCCGACGAACACCGGGGAGCTGTTTTTT

J: TRBJ2-5
D: TRBD1
size: many
V: TRBV7-9
CDR3: CASSPMGQPETQYF
DNA: TGTGCCAGCAGCCCAATGGGACAGCCCGAGACCCAGTACTTC

J: TRBJ2-1
D: TRBD1
size: NA
V: TRBV18
CDR3: CASSPRTGFSSYNEQFF
DNA: TGTGCCAGCTCACCCAGGACAGGGTTTAGCTCCTACAATGAGCAGTTCTTC

J: TRBJ2-3
D: NA
size: many
V: TRBV4-3
CDR3: CASSTRTGSTDTQYF
DNA: TGCGCCAGCAGTACCAGGACGGGGAGCACAGATACGCAGTATTTT

J: TRBJ2-1
D: NA
size: NA
V: TRBV12-3/TRBV12-4
CDR3: CASSFRDTTSYNEQFF
DNA: TGTGCCAGCAGCTTCCGGGACACCACCTCCTACAATGAGCAGTTCTTC

J: TRBJ2-7
D: NA
size: many
V: TRBV20-1
CDR3: CSARDSETPYPYEQYF
DNA: TGCAGTGCTAGAGATTCCGAGACGCCCTACCCTTACGAGCAGTACTTC

J: TRBJ2-1
D: NA
size: NA
V: TRBV7-9
CDR3: CASSLGDSEIF
DNA: TGTGCCAGCAGCTTAGGGGATTCCGAAATCTTC

J: TRBJ2-1
D: TRBD1
size: few
V: TRBV29-1
CDR3: CSVDGPGQDYNEQFF
DNA: TGCAGCGTTGATGGCCCCGGACAGGATTACAATGAGCAGTTCTTC

J: TRBJ2-3
D: NA
size: NA
V: TRBV6-1
CDR3: CASSAWRGGTDTQYF
DNA: TGTGCCAGCAGTGCCTGGAGGGGGGGCACAGATACGCAGTATTTT

J: TRBJ2-3
D: TRBD1
size: few
V: TRBV24-1
CDR3: CATGELRTGGERDTQYF
DNA: TGTGCCACCGGCGAACTCCGGACAGGGGGCGAGAGGGATACGCAGTATTTT

J: TRBJ2-7
D: NA
size: NA
V: TRBV19
CDR3: CASSSRRAGPYSYEQYF
DNA: TGTGCCAGTAGTAGTCGAAGGGCAGGTCCCTACTCCTACGAGCAGTACTTC

J: TRBJ2-7
D: TRBD1
size: NA
V: TRBV4-1
CDR3: CASSQGRTGGYEQYF
DNA: TGCGCCAGCAGCCAAGGTCGTACAGGGGGCTACGAGCAGTACTTC

J: TRBJ2-1
D: TRBD2
size: NA
V: TRBV4-2
CDR3: CASFGWLAGVNEQFF
DNA: TGTGCCAGCTTCGGTTGGCTAGCGGGAGTTAATGAGCAGTTCTTC

J: TRBJ2-3
D: NA
size: NA
V: TRBV5-1
CDR3: CASSVTITDTQYF
DNA: TGCGCCAGCAGCGTTACGATCACAGATACGCAGTATTTT

J: TRBJ2-3
D: NA
size: many
V: TRBV7-9
CDR3: CASSLEGGTDTQYF
DNA: TGTGCCAGCAGCTTAGAAGGGGGGACAGATACGCAGTATTTT

J: TRBJ2-1
D: TRBD1
size: many
V: TRBV5-8
CDR3: CASSLEGATGQTYNEQFF
DNA: TGTGCCAGCAGCTTGGAGGGGGCTACAGGACAGACCTACAATGAGCAGTTCTTC

J: TRBJ2-1
D: TRBD2
size: NA
V: TRBV4-2
CDR3: CASSQDRSLAGDNEQFF
DNA: TGTGCCAGCAGCCAAGATCGGAGTCTAGCGGGGGACAATGAGCAGTTCTTC

J: TRBJ1-5
D: NA
size: NA
V: TRBV19
CDR3: CASSSPVVGNQPQHF
DNA: TGTGCCAGTAGTAGTCCAGTCGTCGGCAATCAGCCCCAGCATTTT

J: TRBJ1-5
D: NA
size: NA
V: TRBV12-5
CDR3: CASGLEAQPQHF
DNA: TGTGCTAGTGGTTTAGAAGCTCAGCCCCAGCATTTT

J: TRBJ1-2
D: NA
size: few
V: TRBV5-1
CDR3: CASSSHDGANYGYTF
DNA: TGCGCCAGCAGCTCCCATGATGGAGCTAACTATGGCTACACCTTC

J: TRBJ2-5
D: NA
size: few
V: TRBV4-3
CDR3: CAGPRTGPETQYF
DNA: TGCGCCGGACCTCGAACAGGGCCAGAGACCCAGTACTTC

J: TRBJ2-1
D: TRBD1
size: NA
V: TRBV4-1
CDR3: CASSQPLTGASYNEQFF
DNA: TGCGCCAGCAGCCAACCTTTGACAGGGGCCTCCTACAATGAGCAGTTCTTC

J: TRBJ2-3
D: TRBD1
size: few
V: TRBV7-9
CDR3: CASSFVPGQTSDTQYF
DNA: TGTGCCAGCAGCTTCGTACCGGGACAGACCTCAGATACGCAGTATTTT

J: TRBJ2-2
D: NA
size: few
V: TRBV5-5
CDR3: CASSPSYQRGELFF
DNA: TGTGCCAGCAGCCCGAGCTACCAGCGCGGGGAGCTGTTTTTT

J: TRBJ2-7
D: NA
size: many
V: TRBV12-3/TRBV12-4
CDR3: CASSLDTYEQYF
DNA: TGTGCCAGCAGTTTAGATACTTACGAGCAGTACTTC

J: TRBJ1-1
D: NA
size: NA
V: TRBV2
CDR3: CASSVSAGIIMNTEAFF
DNA: TGTGCCAGCAGTGTGTCGGCCGGTATAATAATGAACACTGAAGCTTTCTTT

J: TRBJ2-7
D: NA
size: NA
V: TRBV3-1
CDR3: CASSQDRTEQYF
DNA: TGTGCCAGCAGCCAAGATAGGACCGAGCAGTACTTC

J: TRBJ2-7
D: NA
size: many
V: TRBV5-1
CDR3: CASSLGEGPPDEQYF
DNA: TGCGCCAGCAGCTTGGGTGAAGGACCTCCCGACGAGCAGTACTTC

J: TRBJ2-7
D: NA
size: NA
V: TRBV15
CDR3: CATSSRDSYEQYF
DNA: TGTGCCACCAGCAGCCGGGACTCTTACGAGCAGTACTTC

J: TRBJ2-5
D: NA
size: few
V: TRBV12-3/TRBV12-4
CDR3: CASSLAETQYF
DNA: TGTGCCAGCAGTTTGGCAGAGACCCAGTACTTC

J: TRBJ2-3
D: TRBD2
size: NA
V: TRBV9
CDR3: CASSETSGGISDTQYF
DNA: TGTGCCAGCAGCGAGACTAGCGGGGGGATTTCAGATACGCAGTATTTT

J: TRBJ1-5
D: NA
size: few
V: TRBV12-3/TRBV12-4
CDR3: CASSPNLGAINQPQHF
DNA: TGTGCCAGCAGTCCTAATCTGGGGGCGATCAATCAGCCCCAGCATTTT

J: TRBJ1-5
D: NA
size: NA
V: TRBV24-1
CDR3: CATSEGQFYQPQHF
DNA: TGTGCCACCAGTGAAGGACAGTTCTATCAGCCCCAGCATTTT

J: TRBJ2-2
D: TRBD1
size: few
V: TRBV4-3
CDR3: CASSHRDRDTGELFF
DNA: TGCGCCAGCAGCCATCGGGACAGGGACACCGGGGAGCTGTTTTTT

J: TRBJ2-7
D: TRBD2
size: NA
V: TRBV7-9
CDR3: CASSALAGASYEQYF
DNA: TGTGCCAGCAGCGCGCTAGCGGGTGCCTCCTACGAGCAGTACTTC

J: TRBJ1-1
D: TRBD1
size: NA
V: TRBV11-3
CDR3: CASSSRQGNTEAFF
DNA: TGTGCCAGCAGCTCCCGACAGGGGAACACTGAAGCTTTCTTT

J: TRBJ1-5
D: TRBD1
size: few
V: TRBV28
CDR3: CASRLQDREHQPQHF
DNA: TGTGCCAGCAGACTCCAGGACAGGGAGCATCAGCCCCAGCATTTT

J: TRBJ1-5
D: NA
size: many
V: TRBV6-5
CDR3: CASSVRRGGGGQPQHF
DNA: TGTGCCAGCAGTGTACGGAGGGGGGGAGGGGGTCAGCCCCAGCATTTT

J: TRBJ2-7
D: NA
size: NA
V: TRBV19
CDR3: CASSIRPLSSYEQYF
DNA: TGTGCCAGTAGTATCAGACCGCTCAGCTCCTACGAGCAGTACTTC